A selection of T cell receptor beta chains follows, all from one sample in a study of cytomegalovirus exposure and HLA in healthy donors. Here immunoSEQ multiplex PCR was the method, and the copy in TCRdb shows in-frame clones only, minus some. The sample contains about 130,000 clones, roughly 80% of which appear only once. Sequenced input: PBMCs. The origin of the receptors is a man aged 18-30 years in good health and CMV-seropositive. CDR3s include the opening cysteine and the closing phenylalanine or tryptophan. The order of the fields is CDR3 DNA, CDR3 protein, V gene, J gene, D gene, clone size. The D gene is left open where the match is weak. Rows may omit the clone size; those that give it use once, few, many or a size class.

CDR3 DNA: TGTGCCAGCAGCGTTAGCCCACGGCACTCTGGATACACCATATATTTT
CDR3 protein: CASSVSPRHSGYTIYF
V gene: TRBV9
J gene: TRBJ1-3
D gene: .
clone size: once

CDR3 DNA: TGTGCCAGCAGTTCGACAGATCATGGGGCCAACGTCCTGACTTTC
CDR3 protein: CASSSTDHGANVLTF
V gene: TRBV6-5
J gene: TRBJ2-6
D gene: .
clone size: .

CDR3 DNA: TGTGCCAGCAGTTACTCCCAGGTTGAAGGCTACACCTTC
CDR3 protein: CASSYSQVEGYTF
V gene: TRBV6-5
J gene: TRBJ1-2
D gene: .
clone size: .

CDR3 DNA: TGTGCCAGCAGCTTATTTGGTCGGGACAATGAGCAGTTCTTC
CDR3 protein: CASSLFGRDNEQFF
V gene: TRBV7-2
J gene: TRBJ2-1
D gene: .
clone size: .

CDR3 DNA: TGCGCCAGCAGCTTGGAGGCAGGCCCCTACGAGCAGTACTTC
CDR3 protein: CASSLEAGPYEQYF
V gene: TRBV5-1
J gene: TRBJ2-7
D gene: .
clone size: .

CDR3 DNA: TGCGCCAGCAGCCAAGATCCTAGCGGGGGCTCCTACAATGAGCAGTTCTTC
CDR3 protein: CASSQDPSGGSYNEQFF
V gene: TRBV4-3
J gene: TRBJ2-1
D gene: TRBD2
clone size: .

CDR3 DNA: TGTGCCAGCAGCTTTTCACGGGTCCACGAGCAGTACTTC
CDR3 protein: CASSFSRVHEQYF
V gene: TRBV5-5
J gene: TRBJ2-7
D gene: .
clone size: once

CDR3 DNA: TGTGCCTGGAGTGGCCACCAGGGACAGTTTTCAGGCGAGCAGTACTTC
CDR3 protein: CAWSGHQGQFSGEQYF
V gene: TRBV30
J gene: TRBJ2-7
D gene: TRBD1
clone size: .

CDR3 DNA: TGTGCCAGCATGGGGGGGCTCACAGATACGCAGTATTTT
CDR3 protein: CASMGGLTDTQYF
V gene: TRBV2
J gene: TRBJ2-3
D gene: .
clone size: .

CDR3 DNA: TGTGCCTTCAACCTTTGGAGGGACACTGAAGCTTTCTTT
CDR3 protein: CAFNLWRDTEAFF
V gene: TRBV30
J gene: TRBJ1-1
D gene: .
clone size: .

CDR3 DNA: TGCGCCAGCCGCCCGGGGAGCACCAGCACAGATACGCAGTATTTT
CDR3 protein: CASRPGSTSTDTQYF
V gene: TRBV5-1
J gene: TRBJ2-3
D gene: .
clone size: .

CDR3 DNA: TGCGCCAGCAGCTGGAAGGGACAGAATGAGCAGTTCTTC
CDR3 protein: CASSWKGQNEQFF
V gene: TRBV5-1
J gene: TRBJ2-1
D gene: TRBD1
clone size: .

CDR3 DNA: TGTGCCAGTAGCGTCGAGGGGGCGCTTGGCTACACCTTC
CDR3 protein: CASSVEGALGYTF
V gene: TRBV19
J gene: TRBJ1-2
D gene: TRBD1
clone size: few

CDR3 DNA: TGTGCCAGCCGCCTGTTTGGGCAGGGGGGCGAGCAGTACTTC
CDR3 protein: CASRLFGQGGEQYF
V gene: TRBV27
J gene: TRBJ2-7
D gene: .
clone size: .

CDR3 DNA: TGTGCCAGCAGCCACCAGGGAACTGAAGCTTTCTTT
CDR3 protein: CASSHQGTEAFF
V gene: TRBV27
J gene: TRBJ1-1
D gene: .
clone size: .

CDR3 DNA: TGTGCCAGCAGCAAAAGACAGGGGGGCAATGAGCAGTTCTTC
CDR3 protein: CASSKRQGGNEQFF
V gene: TRBV5-4
J gene: TRBJ2-1
D gene: TRBD1
clone size: few

CDR3 DNA: TGTGCCGATAGGGAGAGGGCCTATGGCTACACCTTC
CDR3 protein: CADRERAYGYTF
V gene: TRBV2
J gene: TRBJ1-2
D gene: .
clone size: .

CDR3 DNA: TGTGCCAGCAGCCAAGATACCGCCTTGACAGGGGCCAACACTGAAGCTTTCTTT
CDR3 protein: CASSQDTALTGANTEAFF
V gene: TRBV14
J gene: TRBJ1-1
D gene: TRBD1
clone size: .

CDR3 DNA: TGTGCCAGCAGCTTAAATTCTTACAGGGGCACTGAAGCTTTCTTT
CDR3 protein: CASSLNSYRGTEAFF
V gene: TRBV7-2
J gene: TRBJ1-1
D gene: TRBD1
clone size: .

CDR3 DNA: TGTGCCTGGAGGAACCCAGGGGGCTACGAGCAGTACTTC
CDR3 protein: CAWRNPGGYEQYF
V gene: TRBV30
J gene: TRBJ2-7
D gene: TRBD1
clone size: .

CDR3 DNA: TGTGCCAGCAGTTCCTCCCGGGACAGGGTTTACTATGGCTACACCTTC
CDR3 protein: CASSSSRDRVYYGYTF
V gene: TRBV7-9
J gene: TRBJ1-2
D gene: TRBD1
clone size: .

CDR3 DNA: TGTGCCAGCCGGGGGGCGTACGAGCAGTACTTC
CDR3 protein: CASRGAYEQYF
V gene: TRBV7-2
J gene: TRBJ2-7
D gene: .
clone size: .

CDR3 DNA: TGTGCCAGCAGCCCCCGAGGGACAGACGGGGGCGAGCAGTACTTC
CDR3 protein: CASSPRGTDGGEQYF
V gene: TRBV9
J gene: TRBJ2-7
D gene: .
clone size: .

CDR3 DNA: TGCGCCAGCAGCCAAGATCAGGAGGTTAGCAATCAGCCCCAGCATTTT
CDR3 protein: CASSQDQEVSNQPQHF
V gene: TRBV4-1
J gene: TRBJ1-5
D gene: .
clone size: .

CDR3 DNA: TGTGCCAGCAGCTTGGGGACTAGCGGGGGGTTAGGGGGCACAGATACGCAGTATTTT
CDR3 protein: CASSLGTSGGLGGTDTQYF
V gene: TRBV5-4
J gene: TRBJ2-3
D gene: TRBD2
clone size: few

CDR3 DNA: TGCGCCAGCAGCACGGGACAGGGGGTTGGTGGCTACACCTTC
CDR3 protein: CASSTGQGVGGYTF
V gene: TRBV5-1
J gene: TRBJ1-2
D gene: TRBD1
clone size: .

CDR3 DNA: TGTGCCAGCAGTGATCACAGCGGCAAGTACAATGAGCAGTTCTTC
CDR3 protein: CASSDHSGKYNEQFF
V gene: TRBV6-1
J gene: TRBJ2-1
D gene: .
clone size: once

CDR3 DNA: TGTGCCAGTAGTAGGGACAGGGGTGCTGAGCAGTTCTTC
CDR3 protein: CASSRDRGAEQFF
V gene: TRBV19
J gene: TRBJ2-1
D gene: TRBD1
clone size: .

CDR3 DNA: TGCGCCAGCAGCCAAGCCGGACAGGGAGGTAATCAGCCCCAGCATTTT
CDR3 protein: CASSQAGQGGNQPQHF
V gene: TRBV4-1
J gene: TRBJ1-5
D gene: TRBD1
clone size: .

CDR3 DNA: TGTGCCACTATCACGGGGACAGGGGAGTACGAGCAGTACTTC
CDR3 protein: CATITGTGEYEQYF
V gene: TRBV6-1
J gene: TRBJ2-7
D gene: TRBD1
clone size: .

CDR3 DNA: TGTGCCTGGAGGACAGGGAACGAGCAGTACTTC
CDR3 protein: CAWRTGNEQYF
V gene: TRBV30
J gene: TRBJ2-7
D gene: TRBD1
clone size: .

CDR3 DNA: TGTGCCAGTAGTATTTCCGTCGGGGGGGCAGAGAATGAGCAGTTCTTC
CDR3 protein: CASSISVGGAENEQFF
V gene: TRBV19
J gene: TRBJ2-1
D gene: TRBD2
clone size: .

CDR3 DNA: TGTGCCAGCAGCCCTCAAGTAGGGCCGGACAGCGATTATAATTCACCCCTCCACTTT
CDR3 protein: CASSPQVGPDSDYNSPLHF
V gene: TRBV14
J gene: TRBJ1-6
D gene: .
clone size: once

CDR3 DNA: TGTGCCAGCAGTGACGACAGGGGTTGGAATCAGCCCCAGCATTTT
CDR3 protein: CASSDDRGWNQPQHF
V gene: TRBV6-4
J gene: TRBJ1-5
D gene: TRBD1
clone size: few

CDR3 DNA: TGTGCCAGCAGCTTGACTAGCGGAAGCATGGGGACCCAGTACTTC
CDR3 protein: CASSLTSGSMGTQYF
V gene: TRBV5-4
J gene: TRBJ2-5
D gene: TRBD2
clone size: .

CDR3 DNA: TGCGCCAGCAGCCAAGGGCCTAGTTCTCAGGAGACCCAGTACTTC
CDR3 protein: CASSQGPSSQETQYF
V gene: TRBV4-1
J gene: TRBJ2-5
D gene: .
clone size: .

CDR3 DNA: TGTGCCAGCAGCTTGGCTTTTTATCGCTCGAACATACACTACGAGCAGTACTTC
CDR3 protein: CASSLAFYRSNIHYEQYF
V gene: TRBV5-5
J gene: TRBJ2-7
D gene: .
clone size: .

CDR3 DNA: TGTGCCAGCAGCTTGGTCAGATTGAACACTGAAGCTTTCTTT
CDR3 protein: CASSLVRLNTEAFF
V gene: TRBV5-5
J gene: TRBJ1-1
D gene: .
clone size: .

CDR3 DNA: TGTGCCAGCAGCGTAGCTGGCGGGAGGGCCTCCTACAATGAGCAGTTCTTC
CDR3 protein: CASSVAGGRASYNEQFF
V gene: TRBV9
J gene: TRBJ2-1
D gene: TRBD2
clone size: .

CDR3 DNA: TGTGCCAGCAGTTACGAAGGGGGCACAGATACGCAGTATTTT
CDR3 protein: CASSYEGGTDTQYF
V gene: TRBV6-5
J gene: TRBJ2-3
D gene: .
clone size: .

CDR3 DNA: TGCGCCAGCAGCCCCTGGACTAGCGGTTCAACAGATACGCAGTATTTT
CDR3 protein: CASSPWTSGSTDTQYF
V gene: TRBV5-1
J gene: TRBJ2-3
D gene: TRBD2
clone size: .

CDR3 DNA: TGTGCCAGCACCTTAGGGACTAGCGGATACAATGAGCAGTTCTTC
CDR3 protein: CASTLGTSGYNEQFF
V gene: TRBV2
J gene: TRBJ2-1
D gene: TRBD2
clone size: .

CDR3 DNA: TGCGCCAGCTCCTCGGGACTAGCGGGGAACGAGCAGTACTTC
CDR3 protein: CASSSGLAGNEQYF
V gene: TRBV5-1
J gene: TRBJ2-7
D gene: TRBD2
clone size: .

CDR3 DNA: TGTGCCAGCAGCGACAGGGGTGACGAGCAGTACTTC
CDR3 protein: CASSDRGDEQYF
V gene: TRBV7-9
J gene: TRBJ2-7
D gene: TRBD1
clone size: .

CDR3 DNA: TGTGCCAGCAGCCCACCCGTTCGAGGTGAGCAGTTCTTC
CDR3 protein: CASSPPVRGEQFF
V gene: TRBV9
J gene: TRBJ2-1
D gene: .
clone size: .

CDR3 DNA: TGTGCCAGCAGCGTAGGGGGGGGGTGGTTTGACGAGCAGTACTTC
CDR3 protein: CASSVGGGWFDEQYF
V gene: TRBV9
J gene: TRBJ2-7
D gene: TRBD2
clone size: .

CDR3 DNA: TGTGCCAGCAGTGCCCGACTAGCGGGGGTCACAGATACGCAGTATTTT
CDR3 protein: CASSARLAGVTDTQYF
V gene: TRBV2
J gene: TRBJ2-3
D gene: TRBD2
clone size: .

CDR3 DNA: TGCGCCAGCAGTAACCCCGGAGATCAGCCCCAGCATTTT
CDR3 protein: CASSNPGDQPQHF
V gene: TRBV4-1
J gene: TRBJ1-5
D gene: .
clone size: few

CDR3 DNA: TGTGCCAGCAGCCTCCATGGGGACTCAACCTACAATGAGCAGTTCTTC
CDR3 protein: CASSLHGDSTYNEQFF
V gene: TRBV9
J gene: TRBJ2-1
D gene: .
clone size: .

CDR3 DNA: TGTGCCAGCAGCTTAGGTCGACTAGCGGGACTGAACGAGCAGTACTTC
CDR3 protein: CASSLGRLAGLNEQYF
V gene: TRBV7-6
J gene: TRBJ2-7
D gene: TRBD2
clone size: .

CDR3 DNA: TGTGCTAGTGGGATACACGGGACTAGCGGTGAGCAGTTCTTC
CDR3 protein: CASGIHGTSGEQFF
V gene: TRBV12-5
J gene: TRBJ2-1
D gene: TRBD2
clone size: .

CDR3 DNA: TGTGCCTGGAGTCTGGACAGTTTATATAATTCACCCCTCCACTTT
CDR3 protein: CAWSLDSLYNSPLHF
V gene: TRBV30
J gene: TRBJ1-6
D gene: .
clone size: few

CDR3 DNA: TGTGCCAGCAGCGCGCTGCGCGGGATGGGAAACATTCAGTACTTC
CDR3 protein: CASSALRGMGNIQYF
V gene: TRBV7-2
J gene: TRBJ2-4
D gene: .
clone size: once

CDR3 DNA: TGTGCCATCAGTGGGCAGGCCGACGAGCAGTACTTC
CDR3 protein: CAISGQADEQYF
V gene: TRBV10-3
J gene: TRBJ2-7
D gene: .
clone size: .

CDR3 DNA: TGTGCCAGCAGCTACCTACAGGGGACTGCAGATACGCAGTATTTT
CDR3 protein: CASSYLQGTADTQYF
V gene: TRBV7-2
J gene: TRBJ2-3
D gene: .
clone size: .

CDR3 DNA: TGTGCCAGCAGTTCCGGGACAGCCCATGCCCAGCCCCAGCATTTT
CDR3 protein: CASSSGTAHAQPQHF
V gene: TRBV6-5
J gene: TRBJ1-5
D gene: TRBD1
clone size: .

CDR3 DNA: TGTGCCAGCAGCTTAGAGGGCAGGGGGCAAAATGAGCAGTTCTTC
CDR3 protein: CASSLEGRGQNEQFF
V gene: TRBV11-2
J gene: TRBJ2-1
D gene: TRBD1
clone size: .

CDR3 DNA: TGTGCCAGCAGTGGGACAGGGGACACTGAAGCTTTCTTT
CDR3 protein: CASSGTGDTEAFF
V gene: TRBV6-1
J gene: TRBJ1-1
D gene: TRBD1
clone size: few